This TCR beta chain came from a study of blood T cell repertoires in COVID-19. Study information: Acute and convalescent COVID-19 specimens originated in the United States, Italy and Spain. Sources were T cells, B-cell-depleted T cells, or PBMCs; the material itself was cDNA or gDNA.

The CDR3 spans 15 residues. V was pared by 7 bases and J by 7 bases, with 10 bases of the junction left unmatched. Germline CDR1 is SEHNR and CDR2 is FQNEAQ (reference sequence). In the authors' methods: Amplification of reference gene primers provided the estimated nucleated cell counts. Method: immunoSEQ multiplex PCR; TCRdb's copy keeps in-frame clones and lacks some. The V and J calls and clone size come from that table; D and trimming were worked out from the DNA. The sample has around 69,000 clones; 85% to 90% are singletons. The chain couples TRBV7-9 to TRBJ2-1; 10 bases fit TRBD1. The receptor comes from a man between 45 and 60 years old with active COVID-19. The sample consisted of peripheral blood. The CDR3 nucleotides are TGTGCCAGCACCGAAGGGACAGGGGTATGGAATGAGCAGTTCTTC. It is translated as CASTEGTGVWNEQFF.